This entry describes one T cell receptor (beta chain). The antigen is undetermined. The data were obtained in a study of CD8 T cells in ankylosing spondylitis. Study-wide findings and caveats: Characteristic, it appeared, of ankylosing spondylitis blood was a TCR beta motif of eight highly homologous variants. Some motif variants were previously reported in reactive arthritis synovial fluid and blood. Researchers reportedly found disease-linked clones significantly enriched in matched ankylosing spondylitis synovial fluid.

As the method for making TCR beta libraries, quantitative 5'-RACE with molecular barcodes was used. One entry per CDR3 protein results from TCRdb running MiXCR on the 5' RACE reads. The data hold about 200,000 distinct CDR3 sequences, with over 10% observed a single time. Germline lookup yields CDR1 SGHRS and CDR2 YFSETQ. This CDR3 region has 14 residues. The V segment lost 4 bases and the J segment 6 bases; nucleotides outside the gene matches: 5. The sequence came from a male donor with ankylosing spondylitis or in good health (not recorded which). Sequenced sample: blood, either unsorted or a sorted T cell fraction (not recorded which). The chain is built from TRBV5-1 and TRBJ1-1; 11 nucleotides agree with TRBD1. The CDR3 DNA reads TGCGCCAGCAGCCCGGGGACAGGGGGGCCTGAAGCTTTCTTT. As protein: CASSPGTGGPEAFF.